This T cell receptor (beta chain) was recorded in a study of shared clonotypes between healthy human individuals. Overall study context: The donor pool was made up of two women and three men aged 18 to 49. Whole-study results and caveats: An effect of sequencing depth on clonotype sharing among donors was expected.

Per germline, CDR1 MDHEN and CDR2 SYDVKM. This CDR3 region has 15 residues. Trimming removed 6 bases from V and 3 bases from J; junction bases left unmatched: 7. In the original analysis: As immunoSEQ supplied junction-only sequences (without quality scores), filtering differed. Sequenced by immunoSEQ multiplex PCR; TCRdb stores in-frame clones only, minus some. The V and J calls and clone size are taken from that table; D and trimming were inferred from the DNA. The sample has 2 million or so clones; 95% are singletons. The investigators split CD4+ cells into a CD45RA+ naive subset and a CD45RA-negative memory subset. With regard to this clone: Antigen unknown.

This chain joins TRBV28 and TRBJ2-1; 8 bases match TRBD1. The sequenced sample was naive CD4+ T cells sorted from blood. Subset specified: CD45RA+ positively selected. The sequence was collected from a man aged 18 to 30 in good health. The CDR3, as DNA: TGTGCCAGCAGCCCCCGACAGGGGTACTACAATGAGCAGTTCTTC. It yields the protein CASSPRQGYYNEQFF.